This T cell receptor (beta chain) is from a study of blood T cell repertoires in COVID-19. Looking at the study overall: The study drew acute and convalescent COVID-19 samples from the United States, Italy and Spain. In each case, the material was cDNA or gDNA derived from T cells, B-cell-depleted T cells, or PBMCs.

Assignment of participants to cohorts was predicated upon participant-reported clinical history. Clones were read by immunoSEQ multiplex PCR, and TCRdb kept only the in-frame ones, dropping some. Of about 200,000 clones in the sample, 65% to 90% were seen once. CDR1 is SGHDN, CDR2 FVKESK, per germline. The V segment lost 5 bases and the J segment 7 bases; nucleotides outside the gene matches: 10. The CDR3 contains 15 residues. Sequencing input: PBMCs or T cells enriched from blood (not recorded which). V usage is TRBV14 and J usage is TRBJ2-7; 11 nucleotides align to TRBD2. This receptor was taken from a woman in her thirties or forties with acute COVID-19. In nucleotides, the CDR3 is TGTGCCAGCAGCGTACGACTAGCGGGGCGGCTGGAGCAGTACTTC. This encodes CASSVRLAGRLEQYF.